This TCR beta chain comes out of a study of regulatory T cells in long-lasting Graves disease. Time point: newly diagnosed GD, antithyroid drugs for less than 3 months. PBMC RNA served as the TCR library source. This clonotype was observed many times. The junction had 9 bases not matched to a gene; V was cut back by 4 bases and J by 10 bases. Germline V gives CDR1 KGHDR, CDR2 SFDVKD. The CDR3 is 15 residues long. HTBI primers from iRepertoire and Arm-PCR of CDR3 regions yielded the TCR beta libraries. TCRdb reanalysed the multiplex PCR reads using MiXCR and keeps one entry per CDR3 protein. This table has a few hundred thousand distinct CDR3 sequences, approximately 12% appearing once. These data were also filed under a second study, of T cells in Graves' hyperthyroidism and ophthalmopathy.

This TCR was sampled from a woman aged 18-29 years with Graves disease. Sample: peripheral blood mononuclear cells (PBMCs), taken at new diagnosis, from a patient treated with antithyroid drugs. The chain links TRBV24-1 to TRBJ2-1; 10 bases line up with TRBD2. CDR3 residues: CATSDPGLASREQFF. The CDR3 DNA is TGTGCCACCAGTGACCCGGGACTAGCGAGTCGAGAGCAGTTCTTC.